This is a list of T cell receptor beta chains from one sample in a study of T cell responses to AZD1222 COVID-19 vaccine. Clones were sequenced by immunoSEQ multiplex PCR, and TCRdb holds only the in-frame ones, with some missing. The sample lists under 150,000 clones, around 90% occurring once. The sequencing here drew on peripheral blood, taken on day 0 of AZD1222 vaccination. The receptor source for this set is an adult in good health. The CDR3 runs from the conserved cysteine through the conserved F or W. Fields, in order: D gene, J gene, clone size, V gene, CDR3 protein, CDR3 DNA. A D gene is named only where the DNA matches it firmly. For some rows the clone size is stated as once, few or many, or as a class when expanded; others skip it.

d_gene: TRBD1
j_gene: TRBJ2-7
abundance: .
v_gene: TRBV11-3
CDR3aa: CASSLGRGYEQYF
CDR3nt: TGTGCCAGCAGCTTAGGCAGGGGGTACGAGCAGTACTTC

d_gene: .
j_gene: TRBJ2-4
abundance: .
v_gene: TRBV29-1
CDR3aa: CSVRGTLAKNIQYF
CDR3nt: TGCAGCGTACGGGGTACCCTAGCCAAAAACATTCAGTACTTC

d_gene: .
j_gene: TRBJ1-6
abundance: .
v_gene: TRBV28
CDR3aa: CASSLAGLESPLHF
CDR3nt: TGTGCCAGCAGTTTGGCAGGACTTGAATCACCCCTCCACTTT

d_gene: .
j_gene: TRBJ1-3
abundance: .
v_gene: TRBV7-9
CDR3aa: CASSVQGRSGNTIYF
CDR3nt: TGTGCCAGCAGCGTACAGGGACGCTCTGGAAACACCATATATTTT

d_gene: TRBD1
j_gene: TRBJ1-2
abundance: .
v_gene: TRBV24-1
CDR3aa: CATSDSDRTDGYTF
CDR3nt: TGTGCCACCAGTGACTCGGACAGGACTGATGGCTACACCTTC

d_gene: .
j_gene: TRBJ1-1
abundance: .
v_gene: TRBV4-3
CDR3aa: CASSQDTGRNTEAFF
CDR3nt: TGCGCCAGCAGCCAAGATACAGGCCGGAACACTGAAGCTTTCTTT

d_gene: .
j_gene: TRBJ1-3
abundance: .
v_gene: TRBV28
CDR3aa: CASSLGEGPGNTIYF
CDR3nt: TGTGCCAGCAGTTTAGGCGAGGGACCTGGAAACACCATATATTTT

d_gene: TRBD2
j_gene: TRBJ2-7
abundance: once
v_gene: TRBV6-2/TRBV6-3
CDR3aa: CASSYSKGLAIYEQYF
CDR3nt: TGTGCCAGCAGTTACTCGAAGGGACTAGCTATATACGAGCAGTACTTC

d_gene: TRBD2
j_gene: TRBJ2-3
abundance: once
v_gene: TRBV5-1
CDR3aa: CASSLGLAGTSGTDTQYF
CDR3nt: TGCGCCAGCAGCTTGGGCCTAGCGGGGACCTCCGGCACAGATACGCAGTATTTT

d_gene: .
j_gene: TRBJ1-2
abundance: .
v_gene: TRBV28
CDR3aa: CASSLGRANYGYTF
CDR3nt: TGTGCCAGCAGTTTAGGTAGAGCTAACTATGGCTACACCTTC

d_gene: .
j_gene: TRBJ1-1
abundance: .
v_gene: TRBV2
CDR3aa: CATQIQGAFF
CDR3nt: TGTGCCACCCAAATTCAAGGAGCTTTCTTT

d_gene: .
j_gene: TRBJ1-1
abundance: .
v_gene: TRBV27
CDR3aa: CATGGPGTEAFF
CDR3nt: TGTGCCACCGGGGGACCTGGGACTGAAGCTTTCTTT

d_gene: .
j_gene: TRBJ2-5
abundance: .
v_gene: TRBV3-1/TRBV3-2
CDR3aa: CASSYPPSGGRLKETQYF
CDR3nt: TGTGCCAGCAGCTACCCCCCGAGTGGGGGGCGGTTGAAAGAGACCCAGTACTTC

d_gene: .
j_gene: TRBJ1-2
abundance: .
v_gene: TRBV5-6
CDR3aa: CASSFEGIDYGYTF
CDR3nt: TGTGCCAGCAGCTTCGAAGGGATCGACTATGGCTACACCTTC

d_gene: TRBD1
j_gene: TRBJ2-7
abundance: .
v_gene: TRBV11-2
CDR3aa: CASSRATGGIYEQYF
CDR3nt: TGTGCCAGCAGCCGAGCGACAGGGGGAATCTACGAGCAGTACTTC

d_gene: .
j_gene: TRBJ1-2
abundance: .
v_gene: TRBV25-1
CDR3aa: CASSGQLYGYTF
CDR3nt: TGTGCCAGCAGTGGGCAGCTCTATGGCTACACCTTC

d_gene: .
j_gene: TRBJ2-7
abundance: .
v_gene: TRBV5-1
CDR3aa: CASRGASTYSYEQYF
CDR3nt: TGCGCCAGCAGGGGGGCCAGCACATACTCCTACGAGCAGTACTTC

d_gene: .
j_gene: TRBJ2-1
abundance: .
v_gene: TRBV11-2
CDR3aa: CASSLAGEQFF
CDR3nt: TGTGCCAGCAGCTTAGCGGGAGAGCAGTTCTTC

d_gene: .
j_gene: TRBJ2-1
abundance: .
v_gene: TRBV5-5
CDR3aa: CASSVGYNEQFF
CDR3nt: TGTGCCAGCAGTGTTGGCTACAATGAGCAGTTCTTC

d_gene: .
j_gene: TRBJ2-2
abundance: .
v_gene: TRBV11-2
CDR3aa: CASSLDGTSTGELFF
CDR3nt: TGTGCCAGCAGCTTAGATGGTACTAGCACCGGGGAGCTGTTTTTT